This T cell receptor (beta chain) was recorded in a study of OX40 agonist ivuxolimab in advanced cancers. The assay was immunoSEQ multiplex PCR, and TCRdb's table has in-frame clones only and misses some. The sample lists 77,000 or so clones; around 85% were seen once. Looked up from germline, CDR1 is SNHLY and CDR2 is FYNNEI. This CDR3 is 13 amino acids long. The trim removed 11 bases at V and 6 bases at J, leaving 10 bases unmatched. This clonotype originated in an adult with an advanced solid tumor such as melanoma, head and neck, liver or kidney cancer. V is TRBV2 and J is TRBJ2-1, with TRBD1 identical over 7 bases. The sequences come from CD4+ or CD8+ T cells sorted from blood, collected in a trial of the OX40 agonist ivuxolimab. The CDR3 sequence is CAAKGAGGNEQFF. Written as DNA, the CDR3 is TGTGCCGCTAAGGGGGCAGGGGGCAATGAGCAGTTCTTC.